This T cell receptor (beta chain) is from a study of T cell clonotyping in hematopoietic cell transplantation. Sequencing was performed with immunoSEQ multiplex PCR; in TCRdb, only in-frame clones are kept and a portion is missing. The data hold about 8,700 clones, with roughly 85% observed a single time. Regarding the study as a whole: No sorting was done, leaving CD4 and CD8 contributions mixed. Broader posttransplant TCR repertoire diversity was predicted by graft donor and pretransplant recipient Inverse Simpson Index values. Recipient TCR diversity dropped after transplant; expanded clonotypes rose from day 30 to 180.

A note on this clone: Its target is not known.

Recipient blood drawn about 28 days pretransplant and days 30, 100, 180 after. The input for sequencing was PBMCs, taken 180 days after allogeneic stem cell transplant. This sequence was found in a female patient in her 30s who had an allogeneic stem cell transplant, so the T cells may come from the graft donor. Some clones in this sample may be carry-over from other donors' samples.

The CDR3 loop is CSVDRGGQGTEAFF. DNA of the CDR3: TGCAGCGTTGATCGGGGGGGCCAAGGAACTGAAGCTTTCTTT. The rearrangement joins TRBV29-1 to TRBJ1-1; tentative D call: TRBD1 (6 bases). Germline-derived CDR1 and CDR2 are SQVTM and ANQGSEA. The CDR3 is 14 residues long. Trimming left V 3 bases short and J 5 bases short, with 16 bases between.